Shown below are 26 T cell receptor beta chains from a single sample sequenced in a study of cytomegalovirus exposure and HLA in healthy donors. The PCR contained 60 Vbeta and 13 Jbeta primers. Profiled with immunoSEQ multiplex PCR; TCRdb holds only in-frame clones, not every one. The data hold 95,000 to 110,000 clones, with roughly 66% observed a single time. Specimen: PBMCs. The receptors shown here come from a woman aged 45-59 years in good health and CMV-seronegative.

The J gene is TRBJ2-1, the V gene TRBV14; 9 bases line up with TRBD1. The CDR3 has 16 residues. CDR1 SGHDN and CDR2 FVKESK come from the germline V gene. V lost 4 bases and J lost 1; bases outside the gene matches: 5. The DNA of the CDR3 is TGTGCCAGCAGCCGTACCGGGACAGGGTCCTACAATGAGCAGTTCTTC. It translates to CASSRTGTGSYNEQFF.

The chain links TRBV7-2 to TRBJ1-2; D is unresolved. Per germline, CDR1 SGHTA and CDR2 FQGNSA. The CDR3 has 14 residues. Trimming pared 1 base from V and 6 bases from J, leaving 12 bases between. The CDR3 spells CASSLDPGWNGYTF. CDR3 bases: TGTGCCAGCAGCTTAGATCCGGGGTGGAATGGCTACACCTTC. The variable domain in full, with the rest retrieved from reference TRBV7-2 and TRBJ1-2, is GAGVSQSPSNKVTEKGKDVELRCDPISGHTALYWYRQSLGQGLEFLIYFQGNSAPDKSGLPSDRFSAERTGGSVSTLTIQRTQQEDSAVYLCASSLDPGWNGYTFGSGTRLTVV.

This clone was seen a few times. The V and J genes are TRBV6-1 and TRBJ2-1; 9 bases line up with TRBD2. The length of the CDR3 is 15 residues. CDR1 MNHNS and CDR2 SASEGT come from the germline V gene. Unmatched junction bases numbered 6, after V lost 6 bases and J lost 3 bases. In nucleotides, the CDR3 is TGTGCCAGCAGGGGCGGGGGGGCCCTCTACAATGAGCAGTTCTTC. Translation gives CASRGGGALYNEQFF.

The sample holds one count of this clone. The chain couples TRBV5-8 to TRBJ2-3, with D tentatively TRBD1 (6 bases). CDR3 length: 16 amino acids. Germline CDR1 reads SGHTS; CDR2 reads YDEGEE. Trimming removed 0 bases at V and 4 bases at J, with 15 bases between. CDR3 protein: CASSLGQGSLADTQYF. In DNA, the CDR3 is TGTGCCAGCAGCTTGGGTCAGGGGAGCTTAGCAGATACGCAGTATTTT.

This clone was found a few times. The chain uses TRBV4-2 and TRBJ2-1; D remains ambiguous. V lost 0 bases to trimming and J lost 6 bases, with 18 bases between them. Germline-derived CDR1 and CDR2 are LGHNA and YNFKEQ. The CDR3 consists of 17 residues. The CDR3, as DNA: TGTGCCAGCAGCCAAGACTATAATTCGTCACTACTCAATGAGCAGTTCTTC. It is translated as CASSQDYNSSLLNEQFF.

The chain employs TRBV4-1 and TRBJ1-5; TRBD1 is a possible D gene (5 bases). V lost 1 base to trimming and J lost 6 bases, with 10 bases between them. CDR1 is MGHRA, CDR2 YSYEKL, per germline. CDR3 length equals 14 residues. The DNA of the CDR3 is TGCGCCAGCAGCCAAGTCGGGGGATTTCAGCCCCAGCATTTT. Its protein is CASSQVGGFQPQHF.

The V and J genes are TRBV11-3 and TRBJ2-7, with TRBD2 identical over 10 bases. V was clipped by 3 bases and J by 3 bases; unmatched bases: 5. Per germline, CDR1 SGHNT and CDR2 YENEEA. CDR3 length equals 15 residues. The CDR3 nucleotides read TGTGCCAGCAGCTTCGCTAGCGGGAGCCGCTACGAGCAGTACTTC. This gives the protein CASSFASGSRYEQYF. Full variable domain (remainder filled in from reference TRBV11-3 and TRBJ2-7): EAGVVQSPRYKIIEKKQPVAFWCNPISGHNTLYWYLQNLGQGPELLIRYENEEAVDDSQLPKDRFSAERLKGVDSTLKIQPAELGDSAVYLCASSFASGSRYEQYFGPGTRLTVT.

V and J are TRBV28 and TRBJ2-1; possibly TRBD1 for D (6 bases). Per germline, CDR1 MDHEN and CDR2 SYDVKM. The CDR3 sequence is 15 residues long. V was pared by 6 bases and J by 1 base, with 13 bases between. The CDR3 loop reads CASRSTGSSYNEQFF. The CDR3 coding sequence is TGTGCCAGCAGATCCACAGGGTCTTCCTACAATGAGCAGTTCTTC.

The chain links TRBV21-1 to TRBJ2-7; the DNA was not used to check the table's D call, TRBD1. TRBV21-1 is a listed pseudogene. The CDR3 contains 16 residues. In DNA form, the CDR3 reads TGTGCCAGCAGCAAAGCAGTGGCAGGGCTACCTATCAAGCAGTACTTC. Translation: CASSKAVAGLPIKQYF.

The gene calls are TRBV2 and TRBJ2-6; D may be TRBD2 (6 bases). In germline, CDR1 is SNHLY, CDR2 FYNNEI. V gave up 3 bases and J gave up 4 bases, with 10 bases separating them. The CDR3 runs to 15 residues. CDR3 sequence: CASSDEAGGANVLTF. The CDR3 coding sequence is TGTGCCAGCAGTGATGAGGCGGGGGGGGCCAACGTCCTGACTTTC.

CDR3 sequence: CSVGLAGVFQETQYF. The CDR3 DNA reads as TGCAGCGTTGGCCTAGCGGGAGTCTTCCAAGAGACCCAGTACTTC. The V gene is TRBV29-1, the J gene TRBJ2-5; 10 positions match TRBD2. CDR1 is SQVTM and CDR2 is ANQGSEA in the germline V gene. The CDR3 consists of 15 residues. V was clipped by 4 bases and J by 1 base; unmatched bases: 6.

The chain links TRBV4-2 to TRBJ1-5; D uncertain. The CDR3 totals 13 residues. The germline CDR1 and CDR2 sequences are LGHNA and YNFKEQ. Trimming removed 0 bases at V and 6 bases at J, with 6 bases between. CDR3 nucleotide sequence: TGTGCCAGCAGCCAAGATACTTTTCAGCCCCAGCATTTT. Its translation is CASSQDTFQPQHF.

The table lists this clone with a few counts. The chain has TRBV29-1 and TRBJ2-7, with D maybe TRBD2 (5 bases). Trimming left V 7 bases short and J 4 bases short, with 8 bases between. Germline values: CDR1 SQVTM, CDR2 ANQGSEA. This CDR3 comprises 10 residues. The CDR3 sequence: CSAGDYEQYF. The CDR3 coding sequence is TGCAGCGCCGGGGATTACGAGCAGTACTTC.

This chain links TRBV7-9 with TRBJ2-1, with D maybe TRBD2 (7 bases). V lost 7 bases, J lost 3 bases, and 13 bases lay in between. The CDR3 is made up of 14 amino acids. Germline loops: CDR1 SEHNR, CDR2 FQNEAQ (reference sequence). CDR3 DNA sequence: TGTGCCAGCAACTCGGGGGGCCACTACAATGAGCAGTTCTTC. It codes for CASNSGGHYNEQFF.

This chain uses TRBV2 with TRBJ1-2; 8 bases are a match to TRBD1. V was pared by 2 bases and J by 8 bases, with 4 bases of the junction left unmatched. This CDR3 is built from 13 residues. Per germline, CDR1 SNHLY and CDR2 FYNNEI. For the CDR3, the DNA is TGTGCCAGCAGTGAACAGGGGGCAAGGGGCTACACCTTC. As protein: CASSEQGARGYTF.

The chain is built from TRBV6-1 and TRBJ2-1; 8 positions match TRBD2. The V segment lost 4 bases and the J segment 5 bases; nucleotides outside the gene matches: 7. Germline V lookup: CDR1 MNHNS, CDR2 SASEGT. This CDR3 comprises 15 residues. CDR3 nucleotide sequence: TGTGCCAGCAGTGGGATAGCGGGGTGGAACAATGAGCAGTTCTTC. It codes for CASSGIAGWNNEQFF.

The rearrangement uses TRBV11-3 and TRBJ2-3; 10 bases are shared with TRBD2. The CDR3 extends over 17 amino acids. J was trimmed by 4 bases and V by 4 bases; bases with no gene match: 11. The germline V gene encodes CDR1 SGHNT and CDR2 YENEEA. This CDR3 is CASSYYGLAGVADTQYF. The CDR3 bases are TGTGCCAGCAGCTATTATGGGCTAGCGGGAGTCGCAGATACGCAGTATTTT.

The chain carries TRBV6-4 and TRBJ2-7; TRBD1 matches 10 bases. The CDR3 runs 18 residues. Trimming removed 4 bases from V and 4 bases from J; junction bases left unmatched: 16. Germline loops: CDR1 MRHNA, CDR2 SNTAGT. CDR3 coding DNA: TGTGCCAGCAGTGCCCCCGGGGAGCAACCGGGACAGGGGTACGAGCAGTACTTC. It codes for CASSAPGEQPGQGYEQYF.

The chain carries TRBV4-1 and TRBJ2-7, with TRBD2 matching 7 bases. Per the germline V gene, CDR1 is MGHRA and CDR2 is YSYEKL. This CDR3 region has 15 residues. Trimming took 1 base from V and 4 from J; bases not matched to a gene: 7. CDR3 sequence reads: CASSQVVTSTYEQYF. CDR3 in DNA: TGCGCCAGCAGCCAAGTCGTGACTAGCACTTACGAGCAGTACTTC.

The chain recombines TRBV4-2 with TRBJ2-7, with 8 positions matching TRBD1. Germline values: CDR1 LGHNA, CDR2 YNFKEQ. The trim removed 5 bases at V and 1 base at J, leaving 10 bases unmatched. This CDR3 contains 16 residues. The CDR3 reads CASSSTGQGGSYEQYF. CDR3 nucleotide sequence: TGTGCCAGCAGCTCAACAGGACAGGGAGGATCCTACGAGCAGTACTTC.

The chain uses TRBV18 and TRBJ2-3, with D hard to call. Between the trimmed V and J ends, which lost 0 bases and 6 bases, there was a span of 13 bases. The length of the CDR3 is 15 residues. Germline V lookup: CDR1 KGHSH, CDR2 LQKENI. CDR3 bases: TGTGCCAGCTCACCACCGTCCCAGGCCCTTGATACGCAGTATTTT. This sequence encodes CASSPPSQALDTQYF.

A few counts support this clone. The chain combines TRBV10-3 with TRBJ2-7; tentative D call: TRBD1 (6 bases). Germline CDR1 and CDR2: ENHRY and SYGVKD. The CDR3 is made up of 14 amino acids. The V and J ends lost 2 bases and 6 bases respectively, with 14 bases between them. CDR3 sequence reads: CAISERQGLAEQYF. The CDR3 DNA is TGTGCCATCAGTGAGAGGCAGGGGCTAGCCGAGCAGTACTTC.

J is TRBJ2-5 and V is TRBV7-6, with TRBD2 identical over 10 bases. The CDR3 has 15 residues. The junction had 5 bases not matched to a gene; V was cut back by 2 bases and J by 5 bases. Per the germline V gene, CDR1 is SGHVS and CDR2 is FNYEAQ. The CDR3 DNA follows: TGTGCCAGCAGCTTAAGCGGGAGGGCCTTGGAGACCCAGTACTTC. Translation gives CASSLSGRALETQYF.

The chain employs TRBV10-3 and TRBJ2-3; D gene unclear. CDR1 is ENHRY, CDR2 SYGVKD, per germline. Trimming took off 2 bases at V and 4 bases at J, with 4 bases between the two ends. This CDR3 contains 12 residues. The CDR3 DNA is TGTGCCATCAGTGAGAGCGCAGATACGCAGTATTTT. It specifies CAISESADTQYF.

V is TRBV5-1 and J is TRBJ2-5; D might be TRBD1 (5 bases). The ends were cut back, 0 bases at V and 0 bases at J, with 9 bases in the middle. Per the germline V gene, CDR1 is SGHRS and CDR2 is YFSETQ. The CDR3 extends over 15 amino acids. The CDR3 protein is CASSLGQTNQETQYF. CDR3 nucleotide sequence: TGCGCCAGCAGCTTGGGACAGACAAACCAAGAGACCCAGTACTTC.

This chain joins TRBV5-6 and TRBJ1-6; perhaps TRBD1 as D (6 bases). With 5 bases removed from V and 9 bases from J, the gap between germline ends came to 18 bases. The CDR3 is 15 residues long. From germline, CDR1 is SGHDT and CDR2 YYEEEE. The CDR3, as DNA: TGTGCCAGCAGACCCCAGGGGTCCTCTAGTTCACCCCTCCACTTT. Its translation: CASRPQGSSSSPLHF.